The 13 T cell receptor beta chains presented below share a single source sample, sequenced in a study of breast tumors, draining lymph nodes, adjacent tissues. Each CDR3 protein is one row after TCRdb ran MiXCR on the multiplex PCR reads. Altogether about 120,000 distinct CDR3 sequences are present, just under 20% being singletons, with the ten largest covering around 3.5%. Axillary draining lymph nodes of breast cancer patients supplied the node samples. Sequenced sample: axillary lymph node tissue. The receptor source for this set is a female donor with breast cancer. Some clones in this sample may be carry-over from other donors' samples.

This clonotype was observed at least ten times. The chain's CDR3 is CASRPRGGRGNTGELFF. The DNA for the CDR3 is TGTGCCAGCAGGCCCAGGGGGGGCAGGGGAAACACCGGGGAGCTGTTTTTT. V usage is TRBV11-2 and J usage is TRBJ2-2; D is perhaps TRBD1 or TRBD2 (7 bases each). The germline gives CDR1 SGHAT, CDR2 FQNNGV. This CDR3 spans 17 amino acids. Trimming stripped 6 bases from V and 2 bases from J, with 19 bases between.

Details on this clonotype: A read error may account for a junction end that differs from germline. The chain couples TRBV20-1 to TRBJ2-3; weak D call: TRBD1 (5 bases). The CDR3 covers 14 residues. Germline V gene lookup returns CDR1 DFQATT and CDR2 SNEGSKA (reference sequence). Written as DNA, the CDR3 is TGCGGTGCTAAACCCAGGGAAGGAACAGATACGCAGTATTTT. This encodes CGAKPREGTDTQYF.

The sample holds many counts of this clonotype. V gene TRBV9 combines with J gene TRBJ2-7, with 7 nucleotides matching TRBD2. This CDR3 contains 16 residues. Germline V gives CDR1 SGDLS, CDR2 YYNGEE. Germline trimming cut 1 base from V and 4 bases from J; bases unmatched to any gene: 11. The CDR3 nucleotides read TGTGCCAGCAGCGTAACCGGAACTAGCGAAGGATACGAGCAGTACTTC. Residues: CASSVTGTSEGYEQYF.

This clonotype has only a few counts. The chain is built from TRBV19 and TRBJ2-3; TRBD2 aligns across 10 bases. The CDR3 has 16 amino acids. J gave up 1 base and V 5 bases, and 6 bases lay outside the gene matches. Looked up from germline, CDR1 is LNHDA and CDR2 is SQIVND (reference sequence). This CDR3 is CASSQVGTSGTDTQYF. In nucleotides, the CDR3 is TGTGCCAGTAGTCAAGTGGGGACTAGCGGCACAGATACGCAGTATTTT.

As regards this clonotype: Germline and junction disagree at one end, which may indicate a read error. The genes are TRBV9 and TRBJ2-1, with 7 positions matching TRBD2. This CDR3 contains 14 residues. Germline CDR1 is SGDLS and CDR2 is YYNGEE. The CDR3 bases are TGTGCCGGCAGCGTAGCGGGCTCCTACAATGAGCAGTTCTTC. Its translation is CAGSVAGSYNEQFF.

This clonotype was detected many times. The V and J genes are TRBV5-1 and TRBJ1-2; 9 bases align to TRBD1. The CDR3 loop spans 13 amino acids. The V gene end was trimmed by 4 bases and the J gene end by 5 bases; junction bases not matched to a gene: 3. Per the germline V gene, CDR1 is SGHRS and CDR2 is YFSETQ. This CDR3 reads CASSETGGYGYTF. The CDR3, as DNA: TGCGCCAGCAGCGAGACAGGGGGGTATGGCTACACCTTC.

This clonotype was counted between two and nine times. The chain is built from TRBV3-1 and TRBJ2-2, with D uncertain. The CDR3 runs to 13 residues. From germline, CDR1 is LGHDT and CDR2 YNNKEL (reference sequence). The V end was cut by 3 bases, the J end by 3 bases, with 5 bases between. CDR3 amino acids: CASSQLDTGELFF. DNA of the CDR3: TGTGCCAGCAGCCAGTTAGACACCGGGGAGCTGTTTTTT.

The table lists this clonotype with many counts. V usage is TRBV10-2 and J usage is TRBJ1-2, with D perhaps TRBD1 (6 bases). Germline-derived CDR1 and CDR2 are WSHSY and SAAADI. Trimming cost V 3 bases and J 6 bases, with 11 bases left between them. The CDR3 runs to 13 residues. CDR3 region: CASSDGQPNGYTF. DNA of the CDR3: TGCGCCAGCAGTGACGGACAGCCAAATGGCTACACCTTC.

This clonotype was counted at least ten times. J is TRBJ1-4 and V is TRBV20-1; TRBD1 matches at 9 bases. V dropped 0 bases and J dropped 11; count of bases not matched to a gene: 13. Germline V gives CDR1 DFQATT, CDR2 SNEGSKA (reference sequence). The CDR3 extends over 16 amino acids. This CDR3 is CSARDGGQGVQEKLFF. CDR3 DNA: TGCAGTGCTAGAGATGGGGGACAGGGCGTTCAGGAGAAACTGTTTTTT.

This clonotype has a handful of counts. This may stem from a read error, because a much larger clone lies one nucleotide away. Without the conserved terminal phenylalanine or tryptophan, this CDR3 likely stems from a read error. V is TRBV6-5 and J is TRBJ2-7; TRBD1 agrees at 10 bases. Germline CDR1 and CDR2: MNHEY and SVGAGI. Trimming at V came to 6 bases and at J to 4 bases, leaving 9 bases not matched to a gene. CDR3 length: 15 amino acids. The CDR3 nucleotides are TGTGCCAGCAGGACCGGGACAGGGGTCGCGTACGAGCAGTACCTC. Translated: CASRTGTGVAYEQYL.

This clonotype occurred many times. The chain combines TRBV2 with TRBJ1-2; 10 bases map to TRBD1. The germline gives CDR1 SNHLY, CDR2 FYNNEI. The ends lost 6 bases at V and 4 bases at J; junction bases unmatched: 8. This CDR3 spans 15 amino acids. The chain's CDR3 is CASRAGTGVSYGYTF. CDR3 sequence (DNA): TGTGCCAGCAGAGCTGGGACAGGGGTTTCCTATGGCTACACCTTC.

This clonotype was found many times. The chain recombines TRBV2 with TRBJ2-6; 7 bases line up with TRBD1. The ends lost 6 bases at V and 2 bases at J; junction bases unmatched: 4. This CDR3 is built from 15 residues. Per the germline V gene, CDR1 is SNHLY and CDR2 is FYNNEI. In DNA, the CDR3 is TGTGCCAGCAGAGAAAGGGGGCCTGGGGCCAACGTCCTGACTTTC. It specifies CASRERGPGANVLTF.

This clonotype has at least ten counts. The V and J genes are TRBV18 and TRBJ2-1; the D gene is possibly TRBD2 (7 bases). V lost 6 bases to trimming and J lost 7 bases, with 13 bases between them. This CDR3 has 13 amino acids. The V gene's germline CDR1 is KGHSH and CDR2 LQKENI. CDR3 sequence (DNA): TGTGCCAGCTCCGGGGGGCGAGGTAATGAGCAGTTCTTC. It encodes CASSGGRGNEQFF. Full variable domain (outside the CDR3, taken from reference TRBV18 and TRBJ2-1): NAGVMQNPRHLVRRRGQEARLRCSPMKGHSHVYWYRQLPEEGLKFMVYLQKENIIDESGMPKERFSAEFPKEGPSILRIQQVVRGDSAAYFCASSGGRGNEQFFGPGTRLTVL.